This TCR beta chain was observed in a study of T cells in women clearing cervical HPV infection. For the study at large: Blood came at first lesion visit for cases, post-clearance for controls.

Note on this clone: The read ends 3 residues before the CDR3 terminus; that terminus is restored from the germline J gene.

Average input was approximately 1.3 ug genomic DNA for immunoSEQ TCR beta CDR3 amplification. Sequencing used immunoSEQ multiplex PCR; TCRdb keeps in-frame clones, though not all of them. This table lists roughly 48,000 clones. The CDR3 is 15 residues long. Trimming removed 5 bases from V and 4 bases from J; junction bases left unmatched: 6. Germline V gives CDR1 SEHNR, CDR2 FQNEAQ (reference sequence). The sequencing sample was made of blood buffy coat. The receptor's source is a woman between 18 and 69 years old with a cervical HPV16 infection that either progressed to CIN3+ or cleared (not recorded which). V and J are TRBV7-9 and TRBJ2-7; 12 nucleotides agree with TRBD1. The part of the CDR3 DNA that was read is TGTGCCAGCAGCCAACGGGACAGGGGGCCGTACGAG. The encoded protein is CASSQRDRGPYE. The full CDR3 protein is CASSQRDRGPYEQYF.